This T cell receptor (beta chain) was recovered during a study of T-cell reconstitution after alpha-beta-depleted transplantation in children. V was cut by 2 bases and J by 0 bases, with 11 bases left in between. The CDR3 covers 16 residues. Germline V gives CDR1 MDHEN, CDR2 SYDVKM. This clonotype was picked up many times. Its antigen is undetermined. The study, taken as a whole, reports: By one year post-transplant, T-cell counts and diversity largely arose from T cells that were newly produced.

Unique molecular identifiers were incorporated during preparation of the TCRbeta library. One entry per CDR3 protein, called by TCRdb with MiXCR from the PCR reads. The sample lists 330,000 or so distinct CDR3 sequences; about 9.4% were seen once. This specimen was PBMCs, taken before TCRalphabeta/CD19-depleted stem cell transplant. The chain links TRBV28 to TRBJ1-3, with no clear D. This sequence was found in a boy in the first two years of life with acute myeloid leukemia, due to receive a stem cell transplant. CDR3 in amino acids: CASSLRLGHSGNTIYF. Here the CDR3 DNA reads TGTGCCAGCAGTTTAAGGCTGGGCCACTCTGGAAACACCATATATTTT.